Below are 25 T cell receptor beta chains sequenced from a single sample in a study of identifying expanded T cells in peripheral blood (dated by TCRdb to between 2017 and 2020). Library construction relied on the immunoSEQ multiplex PCR assay. TCRdb re-hosts the immuneACCESS table, in-frame sequences only. Its copies lack some clones; in the studies checked, an unresolved V gene accounts for under half of them, and the cause for the rest is not known. In all, the sample holds about 97,000 clones, and approximately 90% of those were seen once. About 18% of the sample comes from the top ten. Material for sequencing was blood. These receptors came from a person aged 18-70 years in good health.

This clone was recorded only once. This chain uses TRBV4-3 with TRBJ2-2, with 7 bases aligning to TRBD1. Unmatched junction bases numbered 5, after V lost 0 bases and J lost 4 bases. Germline CDR1 and CDR2: LGHNA and YSLEER. The CDR3 totals 16 residues. The CDR3 here is CASSQDKGAPTGELFF. The CDR3 region has the DNA TGCGCCAGCAGCCAAGATAAGGGGGCGCCCACCGGGGAGCTGTTTTTT.

The rearrangement joins TRBV11-2 to TRBJ2-1, with TRBD1 as a possible D gene (6 bases). CDR1 and CDR2 from the germline V gene are SGHAT and FQNNGV. V shed 11 bases and J shed 5 bases, with 25 bases lying between them. This CDR3 spans 16 amino acids. The DNA of the CDR3 is TGTGCCGAACAGGGCGGGCAGGGTATCGACCACAATGAGCAGTTCTTC. This encodes CAEQGGQGIDHNEQFF. Full variable domain (outside the CDR3, taken from reference TRBV11-2 and TRBJ2-1): EAGVAQSPRYKIIEKRQSVAFWCNPISGHATLYWYQQILGQGPKLLIQFQNNGVVDDSQLPKDRFSAERLKGVDSTLKIQPAKLEDSAVYLCAEQGGQGIDHNEQFFGPGTRLTVL.

This CDR3 reads CASSVLVSGEDTGELFF. For the CDR3, the DNA is TGTGCCAGCAGTGTCCTAGTAAGCGGGGAGGACACCGGGGAGCTGTTTTTT. V is TRBV2 and J is TRBJ2-2; the match to TRBD2 covers 7 bases. V was pared by 4 bases and J by 3 bases, with 11 bases of the junction left unmatched. Germline V gives CDR1 SNHLY, CDR2 FYNNEI. The CDR3 covers 17 residues.

This clone was counted a few times. The chain combines TRBV10-3 with TRBJ1-1; D is undetermined. This CDR3 has 14 residues. Germline V lookup: CDR1 ENHRY, CDR2 SYGVKD. V dropped 2 bases and J dropped 1 base, with 8 bases sitting between them. The CDR3 protein is CAISEDGRNTEAFF. Written as DNA, the CDR3 is TGTGCCATCAGTGAGGACGGTAGGAACACTGAAGCTTTCTTT.

This chain links TRBV30 with TRBJ1-4; no clear D. Trimming stripped 4 bases from V and 8 bases from J, with 11 bases between. Germline CDR1 is GTSNPN and CDR2 is SVGIG (reference sequence). CDR3 length: 12 amino acids. For the CDR3, the DNA is TGTGCCTGGAAAACCTATCGGGAAAAACTGTTTTTT. It encodes CAWKTYREKLFF.

The rearrangement uses TRBV7-2 and TRBJ1-5; no firm D call. Germline-derived CDR1 and CDR2 are SGHTA and FQGNSA. This CDR3 has 15 residues. V was shortened by 1 base and J by 2 bases, with 9 bases between the two germline ends. CDR3 sequence reads: CASSLGSWGNQPQHF. CDR3 sequence (DNA): TGTGCCAGCAGCTTAGGCAGTTGGGGCAATCAGCCCCAGCATTTT.

This chain joins TRBV5-6 and TRBJ2-3; no clear D. The germline V gene has CDR1 SGHDT and CDR2 YYEEEE. Trimming removed 4 bases at V and 0 bases at J, with 6 bases between. The CDR3 is 13 amino acids. The CDR3 here is CASSHTSTDTQYF. CDR3 coding DNA: TGTGCCAGCAGCCACACTAGCACAGATACGCAGTATTTT.

The chain has TRBV6-5 and TRBJ2-2; tentative D call: TRBD2 (5 bases). Germline CDR1 is MNHEY and CDR2 is SVGAGI. This CDR3 region has 14 residues. Between the trimmed V and J ends, which lost 8 bases and 6 bases, there was a span of 16 bases. DNA of the CDR3: TGTGCCAGCCAATCGTTTTTGGAGGCCGGGGAGCTGTTTTTT. Amino acids: CASQSFLEAGELFF.

This rearrangement joins TRBV19 to TRBJ1-2; D uncertain. CDR1 LNHDA and CDR2 SQIVND come from the germline V gene (reference sequence). Trimming removed 7 bases from V and 8 bases from J, with 20 bases in between. The CDR3 totals 14 residues. DNA of the CDR3: TGTGCCAGTACCCCATTAGGAGGGTTTTCAGGCTACACCTTC. This gives the protein CASTPLGGFSGYTF.

The V call is TRBV19, the J call TRBJ1-6; tentative D call: TRBD1 (5 bases). The V gene's germline CDR1 is LNHDA and CDR2 SQIVND (reference sequence). CDR3 size: 14 residues. Trimming shortened V by 6 bases and J by 7 bases, and 13 bases separated the two germline ends. For the CDR3, the DNA is TGTGCCAGTAGGAGGACAAGTAGAAATTCACCCCTCCACTTT. This sequence encodes CASRRTSRNSPLHF.

The gene calls are TRBV28 and TRBJ2-7; D unclear. Germline V CDR1 and CDR2: MDHEN, SYDVKM. This CDR3 has 13 residues. Trimming removed 8 bases at V and 0 bases at J, with 11 bases between. The CDR3 sequence: CASGRTDSYEQYF. Here the CDR3 DNA reads TGTGCCAGCGGGCGCACAGACTCCTACGAGCAGTACTTC.

The rearrangement joins TRBV19 to TRBJ1-4; 8 positions agree with TRBD1. The CDR3 totals 14 residues. Trimming cost V 6 bases and J 8 bases; bases outside gene matches: 8. Germline lookup yields CDR1 LNHDA and CDR2 SQIVND (reference sequence). The CDR3 sequence is CASRIRQGREKLFF. Written as DNA, the CDR3 is TGTGCCAGTAGGATTCGACAGGGGAGAGAAAAACTGTTTTTT.

The chain recombines TRBV9 with TRBJ2-3; 7 bases fit TRBD1. The CDR3 totals 14 residues. Trimming took 3 bases from V and 3 from J; bases not matched to a gene: 4. Germline CDR1 SGDLS, CDR2 YYNGEE. The CDR3 loop reads CASSGDSSTDTQYF. The DNA for the CDR3 is TGTGCCAGCAGCGGGGACAGCTCTACAGATACGCAGTATTTT.

The chain links TRBV9 to TRBJ2-1; 8 nucleotides align to TRBD2. The CDR3 is 15 amino acids. V was pared by 3 bases and J by 7 bases, with 9 bases of the junction left unmatched. The germline V gene encodes CDR1 SGDLS and CDR2 YYNGEE. The CDR3 DNA is TGTGCCAGCAGCGCGCCCGGGCGGGGGGATAATGAGCAGTTCTTC. Its protein product is CASSAPGRGDNEQFF.

The chain uses TRBV28 and TRBJ1-4, with 8 bases aligning to TRBD1. CDR1 is MDHEN and CDR2 is SYDVKM in the germline V gene. V shed 6 bases, J shed 8 bases, and the junction held 8 bases outside the gene matches. The CDR3 covers 14 residues. CDR3 protein: CASSGTGQEEKLFF. CDR3 sequence (DNA): TGTGCCAGCAGCGGGACAGGCCAAGAAGAAAAACTGTTTTTT.

The genes are TRBV5-3 and TRBJ2-7, with TRBD1 matching 7 bases. TRBV5-3 counts as an open reading frame of uncertain function. V trimming: 1 base; J trimming: 7 bases; junction bases outside the gene matches: 8. The CDR3 runs to 14 residues. CDR3 nucleotide sequence: TGTGCCAGAAGCTTGCCTAACAGGGGAAAGGAGCAGTACTTC. Translated, it gives CARSLPNRGKEQYF.

V and J are TRBV28 and TRBJ2-7; D remains unclear. The length of the CDR3 is 13 residues. Germline assignment: CDR1 MDHEN and CDR2 SYDVKM. Between the trimmed V and J ends, which lost 4 bases and 0 bases, there was a span of 7 bases. CDR3 nucleotides: TGTGCCAGCAGTTCCCTTAGCTCCTACGAGCAGTACTTC. It encodes CASSSLSSYEQYF.

The chain carries TRBV10-3 and TRBJ2-7; possible D gene TRBD1, 5 bases. CDR1 and CDR2 from the germline V gene are ENHRY and SYGVKD. V was cut by 6 bases and J by 0 bases, with 15 bases left in between. This CDR3 has 15 amino acids. The CDR3 bases are TGTGCCATCAGCCAGGGTCTTACAAGCTCCTACGAGCAGTACTTC. This encodes CAISQGLTSSYEQYF.

The rearrangement links TRBV27 to TRBJ1-5, with a possible D match to TRBD1 (5 bases). Germline V gene data show CDR1 as MNHEY and CDR2 as SMNVEV (reference sequence). V was trimmed by 7 bases and J by 6 bases, leaving 22 bases between them. CDR3 length: 16 residues. The CDR3 sequence is CASINQEQTRGQPQHF. CDR3 nucleotides: TGTGCCAGCATAAATCAAGAACAGACGAGGGGTCAGCCCCAGCATTTT.

V usage is TRBV19 and J usage is TRBJ2-2; no definite D call. Trimming shortened V by 3 bases and J by 0 bases, and 5 bases separated the two germline ends. The CDR3 totals 14 residues. CDR1 is LNHDA and CDR2 is SQIVND in the germline V gene (reference sequence). The CDR3 region has the DNA TGTGCCAGTAGTATTACATCGAACACCGGGGAGCTGTTTTTT. Translated: CASSITSNTGELFF.

The chain links TRBV19 to TRBJ1-2; maybe TRBD1 (6 bases). The CDR3 consists of 16 residues. V lost 4 bases to trimming and J lost 5 bases, with 20 bases between them. Per the germline V gene, CDR1 is LNHDA and CDR2 is SQIVND (reference sequence). CDR3 sequence reads: CASSTSRGRNHYGYTF. As DNA, the CDR3 is TGTGCCAGTAGTACTTCCAGGGGCCGAAACCATTATGGCTACACCTTC.

CDR3 sequence: CASSPENNEQFF. In DNA, the CDR3 is TGTGCCAGCAGCCCCGAAAACAATGAGCAGTTCTTC. The J gene is TRBJ2-1, the V gene TRBV13; D is undetermined. CDR3 length: 12 residues. Trimming pared 5 bases from V and 5 bases from J, leaving 7 bases between. Germline V gene sequence: CDR1 PRHDT, CDR2 FYEKMQ (reference sequence).

The CDR3 coding sequence is TGTGCCAGCAGCTTAGCGGAGGGTATTGTTCAGTTCTTC. Amino acid sequence: CASSLAEGIVQFF. V and J are TRBV7-2 and TRBJ2-1, with a tentative D call TRBD2 (6 bases). V lost 0 bases and J lost 13, with 13 bases in between. Germline V gene data show CDR1 as SGHTA and CDR2 as FQGNSA. The CDR3 is 13 residues long.

This clone was detected a few times. The chain links TRBV9 to TRBJ1-6; TRBD1 is a possible D gene (6 bases). The length of the CDR3 is 14 residues. V was cut by 0 bases and J by 9 bases, with 10 bases left in between. Per germline, CDR1 SGDLS and CDR2 YYNGEE. CDR3 region: CASSVEQGFSPLHF. In nucleotides, the CDR3 is TGTGCCAGCAGCGTAGAACAGGGTTTTTCACCCCTCCACTTT. The full variable domain, its missing parts supplied by reference TRBV9 and TRBJ1-6, is DSGVTQTPKHLITATGQRVTLRCSPRSGDLSVYWYQQSLDQGLQFLIQYYNGEERAKGNILERFSAQQFPDLHSELNLSSLELGDSALYFCASSVEQGFSPLHFGNGTRLTVT.

The chain recombines TRBV9 with TRBJ2-1; 7 nucleotides align to TRBD2. This CDR3 contains 15 residues. Germline assignment: CDR1 SGDLS and CDR2 YYNGEE. Germline trimming cut 1 base from V and 6 bases from J; bases unmatched to any gene: 7. CDR3: CASSVQGLESNEQFF. The CDR3 coding sequence is TGTGCCAGCAGCGTACAAGGACTAGAATCCAATGAGCAGTTCTTC.